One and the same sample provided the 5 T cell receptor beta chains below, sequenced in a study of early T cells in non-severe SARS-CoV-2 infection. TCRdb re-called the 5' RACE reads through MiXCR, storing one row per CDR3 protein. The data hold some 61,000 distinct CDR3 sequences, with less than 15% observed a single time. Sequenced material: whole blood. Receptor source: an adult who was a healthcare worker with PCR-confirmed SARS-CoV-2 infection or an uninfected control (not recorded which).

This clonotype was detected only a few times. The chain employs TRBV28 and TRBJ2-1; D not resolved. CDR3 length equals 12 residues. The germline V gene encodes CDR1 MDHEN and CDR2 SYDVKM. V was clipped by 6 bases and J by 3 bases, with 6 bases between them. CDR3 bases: TGTGCCAGCAGGGGGATCTACAATGAGCAGTTCTTC. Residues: CASRGIYNEQFF.

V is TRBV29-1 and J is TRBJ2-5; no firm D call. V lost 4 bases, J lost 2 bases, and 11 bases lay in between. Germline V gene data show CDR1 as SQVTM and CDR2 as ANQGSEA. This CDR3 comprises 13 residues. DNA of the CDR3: TGCAGCGTTGGATTAGGGAATCAAGAGACCCAGTACTTC. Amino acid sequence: CSVGLGNQETQYF.

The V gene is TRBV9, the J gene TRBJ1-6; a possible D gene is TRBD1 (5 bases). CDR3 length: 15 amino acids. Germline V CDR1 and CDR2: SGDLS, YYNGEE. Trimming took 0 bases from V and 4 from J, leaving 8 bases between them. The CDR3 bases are TGTGCCAGCAGCGTAGGTCAGGGTTATAATTCACCCCTCCACTTT. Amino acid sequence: CASSVGQGYNSPLHF.

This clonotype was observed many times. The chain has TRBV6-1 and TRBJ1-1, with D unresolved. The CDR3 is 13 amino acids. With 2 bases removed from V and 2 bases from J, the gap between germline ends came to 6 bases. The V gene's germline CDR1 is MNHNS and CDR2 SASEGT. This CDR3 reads CASSEKLNTEAFF. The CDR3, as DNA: TGTGCCAGCAGTGAAAAGCTAAACACTGAAGCTTTCTTT.

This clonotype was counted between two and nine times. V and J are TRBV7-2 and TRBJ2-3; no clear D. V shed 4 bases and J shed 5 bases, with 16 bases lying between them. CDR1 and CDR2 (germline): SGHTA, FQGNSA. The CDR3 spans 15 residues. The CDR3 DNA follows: TGTGCCAGCAGCTCGGGCTCACCCGGTGTAGATACGCAGTATTTT. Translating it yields CASSSGSPGVDTQYF.